The T cell receptor beta chain described here comes from a study of T cell responses to AZD1222 COVID-19 vaccine. Study outcomes and limitations: With dominance at 160-218 and 743-854, vaccine-associated CD4 TCRs spanned spike. White British ancestry dominated among donors, who included more females, and clonal diversity was possibly underestimated. Rises in breadth and depth of Spike-specific TCRs came after two AZD1222 doses. Nearly half of spike-specific TCRs reportedly target variant regions that are unmutated in the B.1.351 and B.1.1.7 variants.

A note on this clone: The antigen remains undetermined.

Sequencing used immunoSEQ multiplex PCR; TCRdb keeps in-frame clones, though not all of them. The table shows about 130,000 clones, with roughly 90% occurring only once. The CDR3 runs 13 residues. With 0 bases removed from V and 15 bases from J, the gap between germline ends came to 15 bases. The germline V gene has CDR1 LGHDT and CDR2 YNNKEL (reference sequence). This chain joins TRBV3-1 (or the pseudogene TRBV3-2) and TRBJ2-1; D perhaps matches TRBD2 (6 bases). The TCR originated in an adult in good health. The starting material was peripheral blood, obtained on day 0 of AZD1222 vaccination. The CDR3: CASSQDSLASPFF. Written as DNA, the CDR3 is TGTGCCAGCAGCCAAGATAGCCTAGCGAGCCCGTTCTTC.